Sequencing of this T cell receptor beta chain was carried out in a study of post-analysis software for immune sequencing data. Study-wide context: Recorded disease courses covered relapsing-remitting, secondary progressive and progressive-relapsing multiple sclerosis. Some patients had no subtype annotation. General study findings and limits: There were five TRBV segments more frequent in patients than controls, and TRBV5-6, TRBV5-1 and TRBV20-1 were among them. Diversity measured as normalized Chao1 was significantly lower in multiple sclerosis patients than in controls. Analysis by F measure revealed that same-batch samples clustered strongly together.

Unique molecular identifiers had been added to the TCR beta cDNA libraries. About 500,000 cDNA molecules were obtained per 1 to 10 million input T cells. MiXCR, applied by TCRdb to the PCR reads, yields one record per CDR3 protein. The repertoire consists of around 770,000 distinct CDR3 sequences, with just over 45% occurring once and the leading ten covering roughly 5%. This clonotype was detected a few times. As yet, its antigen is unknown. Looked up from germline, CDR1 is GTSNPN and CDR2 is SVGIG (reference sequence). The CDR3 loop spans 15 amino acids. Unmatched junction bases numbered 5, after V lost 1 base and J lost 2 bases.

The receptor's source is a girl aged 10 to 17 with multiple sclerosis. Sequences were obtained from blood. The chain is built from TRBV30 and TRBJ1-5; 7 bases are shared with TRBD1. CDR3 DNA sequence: TGTGCCTGGAGTGGATCCGGACAGGGCAATCAGCCCCAGCATTTT. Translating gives CAWSGSGQGNQPQHF.